This TCR beta chain was observed in a study of technical replicates of blood from a few donors. This CDR3 is 15 amino acids long. Trimming at V came to 0 bases and at J to 12 bases, leaving 9 bases not matched to a gene. Germline V gene lookup returns CDR1 SGHRS and CDR2 YFSETQ. TCRdb keeps only in-frame clones here, not all; method: immunoSEQ multiplex PCR. Of some 64,000 clones in the sample, more than 75% are singletons; the top ten hold 4.5% to 5.5%. This receptor was taken from a human donor in good health. Some clones in this sample may be carry-over from other donors' samples. V gene TRBV5-1 combines with J gene TRBJ2-1, with TRBD2 identical over 10 bases. The specimen sequenced was PBMCs. In nucleotides, the CDR3 is TGCGCCAGCAGCTTGGCTTCAGGGCTAGCGGGAGCGCAGTTCTTC. Amino acids: CASSLASGLAGAQFF. Filled out from reference TRBV5-1 and TRBJ2-1, the complete variable domain reads KAGVTQTPRYLIKTRGQQVTLSCSPISGHRSVSWYQQTPGQGLQFLFEYFSETQRNKGNFPGRFSGRQFSNSRSEMNVSTLELGDSALYLCASSLASGLAGAQFFGPGTRLTVL.